The text below deals with one T cell receptor beta chain. The source of the sample is a study of early T cells in non-severe SARS-CoV-2 infection. TCRdb re-called the 5' RACE reads with MiXCR, one entry per CDR3 protein. The sample lists 100,000 to 140,000 distinct CDR3 sequences; 11% were seen once. Germline values: CDR1 SGHTA, CDR2 FQGTGA. The length of the CDR3 is 17 residues. Deletions cut 4 bases from V and 3 bases from J, with 18 bases between. The sequencing input was whole blood. The sequence was obtained from an adult who was a healthcare worker with PCR-confirmed SARS-CoV-2 infection or an uninfected control (not recorded which). The chain joins TRBV7-3 to TRBJ2-2; D is possibly TRBD1 (6 bases). The DNA of the CDR3 is TGTGCCAGCAGCTCCGGCATCAGGGGTCAGGACACCGGGGAGCTGTTTTTT. As protein: CASSSGIRGQDTGELFF.